Below, 28 T cell receptor beta chains from the same sample are listed, as sequenced in a study of blood T cells in healthy people across ages. Combining a sample-barcoded 5' primer with a J-beta primer mix, a second PCR ran for about 7 to 11 cycles. TCRdb itself ran the 5' RACE reads through MiXCR, one entry per CDR3 protein. This sample yields about 830,000 distinct CDR3 sequences, of which 62% are seen a single time; 25% to 30% belongs to the top ten. Sample: blood. The receptors stem from a man in his thirties or forties in good health.

V gene TRBV20-1 combines with J gene TRBJ1-2; D is unresolved. V lost 1 base to trimming and J lost 3 bases, with 12 bases between them. Germline V gene data show CDR1 as DFQATT and CDR2 as SNEGSKA (reference sequence). This CDR3 contains 14 residues. This CDR3 is CSARVALGDYGYTF. The CDR3 nucleotides read TGCAGTGCTAGAGTCGCCCTCGGGGACTATGGCTACACCTTC.

V gene TRBV7-8 combines with J gene TRBJ2-4, with 9 nucleotides matching TRBD2. The end of the DNA fits TRBJ2-7 better, so the J call may be wrong. Germline V lookup: CDR1 SGHVS, CDR2 FQNEAQ. The CDR3 totals 16 residues. The CDR3 reads CASSLDASGVPYEQYF. The CDR3 region has the DNA TGTGCCAGCAGCTTAGATGCTAGCGGGGTACCCTACGAGCAGTACTTC.

The chain uses TRBV10-3 and TRBJ2-3; 9 positions agree with TRBD2. The V gene's germline CDR1 is ENHRY and CDR2 SYGVKD. The CDR3 runs to 15 residues. V lost 6 bases, J lost 4 bases, and 8 bases stayed unmatched. CDR3: CAIRGRGGGADTQYF. CDR3 nucleotide sequence: TGTGCCATCAGGGGTCGAGGCGGGGGGGCAGATACGCAGTATTTT.

The chain combines TRBV6-2 or TRBV6-3 with TRBJ2-3; D remains unclear. The germline V gene encodes CDR1 MNHEY and CDR2 SVGEGT. Trimming removed 2 bases at V and 2 bases at J, with 11 bases between. This CDR3 spans 15 amino acids. The CDR3 sequence is CASSYRSAFTDTQYF. The CDR3 nucleotides read TGTGCCAGCAGTTACCGCAGCGCCTTCACAGATACGCAGTATTTT.

The chain has TRBV19 and TRBJ1-2, with unresolved D. V lost 4 bases and J 0 bases, leaving 12 bases between the germline ends. Germline-derived CDR1 and CDR2 are LNHDA and SQIVND (reference sequence). This CDR3 is 15 amino acids long. The CDR3, as DNA: TGTGCCAGTAGTACCCGACTGGGGACTAACTATGGCTACACCTTC. Its translation: CASSTRLGTNYGYTF.

There are a few counts of this clonotype. The chain carries TRBV13 and TRBJ2-7; TRBD1 agrees at 8 bases. Germline CDR1 reads PRHDT; CDR2 reads FYEKMQ (reference sequence). The CDR3 is made up of 12 amino acids. J gave up 12 bases and V 5 bases, and 9 bases lay outside the gene matches. The CDR3 here is CASSQGQARRYF. DNA of the CDR3: TGTGCCAGCAGCCAGGGACAGGCCAGACGGTACTTC.

This clonotype was counted only a few times. The rearrangement links TRBV12-3 or TRBV12-4 to TRBJ2-1, with no clear D. The V gene lost 9 bases and the J gene lost 7 bases, with 19 bases spanning the gap. The CDR3 has 14 residues. The CDR3 loop is CASNTGQAFNEQFF. The DNA for the CDR3 is TGTGCCAGTAATACCGGGCAGGCATTTAATGAGCAGTTCTTC.

This clonotype has only a few counts. The rearrangement joins TRBV13 to TRBJ1-1; D not certain. The ends were cut back, 5 bases at V and 0 bases at J, with 7 bases in the middle. CDR1 is PRHDT and CDR2 is FYEKMQ in the germline V gene (reference sequence). The CDR3 has 13 amino acids. The CDR3 spells CASSPKMNTEAFF. In DNA form, the CDR3 reads TGTGCCAGCAGCCCGAAGATGAACACTGAAGCTTTCTTT.

This clonotype was seen a handful of times. The chain combines TRBV12-3 or TRBV12-4 with TRBJ2-4; weak D call: TRBD1 (6 bases). V was clipped by 6 bases and J by 7 bases, with 16 bases between them. CDR3 length: 14 amino acids. The DNA for the CDR3 is TGTGCCAGCAGGGTAGACAGGCGGCGGAACATTCAGTACTTC. Translated, it gives CASRVDRRRNIQYF.

The V gene is TRBV28, the J gene TRBJ2-3, with D unclear. This CDR3 region has 15 residues. V lost 2 bases, J lost 2 bases, and 11 bases lay in between. From germline, CDR1 is MDHEN and CDR2 SYDVKM. Written as DNA, the CDR3 is TGTGCCAGCAGTTTAGGATCCCACACCACAGATACGCAGTATTTT. Its translation: CASSLGSHTTDTQYF.

This sequence joins TRBV28 and TRBJ2-3; TRBD2 might be the D (6 bases). Germline CDR1 reads MDHEN; CDR2 reads SYDVKM. This CDR3 is built from 15 residues. V lost 4 bases to trimming and J lost 0 bases, with 11 bases between them. CDR3 amino acids: CASSSQRVSTDTQYF. The CDR3, as DNA: TGTGCCAGCAGTTCTCAGCGGGTCAGCACAGATACGCAGTATTTT.

A few counts support this clonotype. The chain is built from TRBV20-1 and TRBJ1-3, with unresolved D. The CDR3 has 16 residues. V lost 2 bases, J lost 4 bases, and 18 bases lay in between. The germline gives CDR1 DFQATT, CDR2 SNEGSKA (reference sequence). The CDR3, as DNA: TGCAGTGCTAGACATTTGGCCGCCGGTCGGGGAAACACCATATATTTT. It codes for CSARHLAAGRGNTIYF.

This clonotype was found once. The J gene is TRBJ1-2, the V gene TRBV29-1; D call uncertain. The CDR3 runs to 13 residues. Looked up from germline, CDR1 is SQVTM and CDR2 is ANQGSEA. Trimming removed 0 bases from V and 4 bases from J, with 9 bases in between. The CDR3 is CSVEEPRGYGYTF. The CDR3 region has the DNA TGCAGCGTTGAAGAGCCCAGAGGCTATGGCTACACCTTC.

The chain uses TRBV4-1 and TRBJ1-1, with D hard to call. The CDR3 spans 13 residues. Germline lookup yields CDR1 MGHRA and CDR2 YSYEKL. V was shortened by 0 bases and J by 7 bases, with 9 bases between the two germline ends. This CDR3 reads CASSQDVRFEAFF. As DNA, the CDR3 is TGCGCCAGCAGCCAAGATGTAAGGTTTGAAGCTTTCTTT.

In its sample, this clonotype was seen a few times. This chain uses TRBV4-3 with TRBJ2-7, with D perhaps assigned TRBD1 or TRBD2 (6 bases each). Between the trimmed V and J ends, which lost 0 bases and 10 bases, there was a span of 13 bases. Germline V lookup: CDR1 LGHNA, CDR2 YSLEER. The CDR3 extends over 13 amino acids. DNA of the CDR3: TGCGCCAGCAGCCAAGATGCGACGGGGGCCCAGTACTTC. This sequence encodes CASSQDATGAQYF.

V and J are TRBV4-3 and TRBJ1-1; D is undetermined. CDR3 size: 12 residues. Germline CDR1 is LGHNA and CDR2 is YSLEER. Trimming stripped 0 bases from V and 10 bases from J, with 9 bases between. The chain's CDR3 is CASSQDRGRAFF. The CDR3 DNA reads as TGCGCCAGCAGCCAAGATCGGGGAAGAGCTTTCTTT.

The chain employs TRBV28 and TRBJ2-1; possibly TRBD1 for D (6 bases). The CDR3 extends over 15 amino acids. Trimming took off 2 bases at V and 1 base at J, with 9 bases between the two ends. CDR1 and CDR2 from the germline V gene are MDHEN and SYDVKM. CDR3 loop: CASSLMTGSYNEQFF. DNA of the CDR3: TGTGCCAGCAGTTTAATGACAGGATCCTACAATGAGCAGTTCTTC.

Only a few counts were recorded for this clonotype. The V and J genes are TRBV5-6 and TRBJ2-7, with TRBD1 matching over 8 bases. J lost 6 bases, V lost 4 bases, and 9 bases had no gene match. Per germline, CDR1 SGHDT and CDR2 YYEEEE. CDR3 length equals 14 residues. The CDR3 DNA follows: TGTGCCAGCAGCCCGACGGACAGGGCCCTCGAGCAGTACTTC. It translates to CASSPTDRALEQYF.

V is TRBV20-1 and J is TRBJ2-1; D gene uncertain. Germline V lookup: CDR1 DFQATT, CDR2 SNEGSKA (reference sequence). V lost 1 base, J lost 6 bases, and 13 bases lay in between. CDR3 length: 14 residues. The CDR3 here is CSARVGRHPNEQFF. In nucleotides, the CDR3 is TGCAGTGCTAGAGTGGGCCGGCACCCCAATGAGCAGTTCTTC.

V gene TRBV11-1 combines with J gene TRBJ1-6; D not certain. Germline-derived CDR1 and CDR2 are SGHAT and FQDESV (reference sequence). The CDR3 has 14 residues. Between the trimmed V and J ends, which lost 6 bases and 5 bases, there was a span of 11 bases. The CDR3, as DNA: TGTGCCAGCAGTGGCTTCGGTAATAATTCACCCCTCCACTTT. Translation gives CASSGFGNNSPLHF.

This clonotype appeared once. The rearrangement uses TRBV20-1 and TRBJ2-1, with unresolved D. V lost 0 bases, J lost 3 bases, and 9 bases lay in between. The CDR3 totals 14 residues. CDR1 DFQATT and CDR2 SNEGSKA come from the germline V gene (reference sequence). CDR3 protein: CSARDSGIYNEQFF. CDR3 DNA sequence: TGCAGTGCTAGAGATTCCGGAATCTACAATGAGCAGTTCTTC.

The genes are TRBV7-2 and TRBJ1-5; 7 bases are a match to TRBD1. Trimming at V came to 3 bases and at J to 5 bases, leaving 7 bases not matched to a gene. The CDR3 is 15 residues long. The germline V gene has CDR1 SGHTA and CDR2 FQGNSA. The CDR3 nucleotides are TGTGCCAGCAGCTTGAACAGGGGTTGGGATCAGCCCCAGCATTTT. This translates into CASSLNRGWDQPQHF.

The V call is TRBV4-2, the J call TRBJ1-1, with unresolved D. V was shortened by 1 base and J by 10 bases, with 13 bases between the two germline ends. Germline CDR1 LGHNA, CDR2 YNFKEQ. CDR3 length: 13 amino acids. CDR3 amino acids: CASSQVRAAAAFF. The CDR3 DNA reads TGTGCCAGCAGCCAAGTTCGGGCCGCCGCAGCTTTCTTT.

The chain uses TRBV7-3 and TRBJ1-5; a possible D gene is TRBD1 (5 bases). The CDR3 runs to 17 residues. V shed 5 bases and J shed 4 bases, with 21 bases lying between them. CDR1 and CDR2 (germline): SGHTA, FQGTGA. Here the CDR3 reads CASSLGQGRQENQPQHF. CDR3 DNA sequence: TGTGCCAGCAGCCTCGGGCAGGGTCGCCAGGAGAATCAGCCCCAGCATTTT.

In this sample, this clonotype turned up a few times. The chain joins TRBV29-1 to TRBJ2-4, with 7 bases lining up with TRBD1. Trimming cost V 6 bases and J 6 bases; bases outside gene matches: 8. In germline, CDR1 is SQVTM, CDR2 ANQGSEA. This CDR3 is 13 amino acids long. Here the CDR3 reads CSVEVTGRNIQYF. The CDR3 DNA reads TGCAGCGTCGAGGTGACAGGGCGAAACATTCAGTACTTC.

V usage is TRBV5-1 and J usage is TRBJ2-7; TRBD2 is a possible D gene (6 bases). The CDR3 spans 15 residues. Germline lookup yields CDR1 SGHRS and CDR2 YFSETQ. With 6 bases removed from V and 3 bases from J, the gap between germline ends came to 19 bases. Written as DNA, the CDR3 is TGCGCCAGCAAGGGAGGCATGGGGCTCTTCTACGAGCAGTACTTC. It yields the protein CASKGGMGLFYEQYF. The whole variable domain, filled in from reference TRBV5-1 and TRBJ2-7, reads KAGVTQTPRYLIKTRGQQVTLSCSPISGHRSVSWYQQTPGQGLQFLFEYFSETQRNKGNFPGRFSGRQFSNSRSEMNVSTLELGDSALYLCASKGGMGLFYEQYFGPGTRLTVT.

This clonotype was observed a handful of times. The J gene is TRBJ2-4, the V gene TRBV6-1; D unresolved. Trimming removed 1 base from V and 3 bases from J, with 10 bases in between. The germline V gene has CDR1 MNHNS and CDR2 SASEGT. CDR3 length equals 15 residues. This CDR3 reads CASSEGQAIKNIQYF. CDR3 DNA sequence: TGTGCCAGCAGTGAAGGTCAGGCGATCAAAAACATTCAGTACTTC.

The gene calls are TRBV29-1 and TRBJ2-5; the D gene is possibly TRBD2 (6 bases). With 4 bases removed from V and 7 bases from J, the gap between germline ends came to 10 bases. The CDR3 sequence is 11 residues long. Looked up from germline, CDR1 is SQVTM and CDR2 is ANQGSEA. The CDR3 loop reads CSVVMGGTQYF. The DNA of the CDR3 is TGCAGCGTTGTTATGGGAGGGACCCAGTACTTC.